The text below deals with one T cell receptor (beta chain). Here immunoSEQ multiplex PCR was the method, and the copy in TCRdb shows in-frame clones only, minus some. Altogether hundreds of thousands of clones are present, roughly nine tenths being singletons, with the ten largest covering 24%. V shed 3 bases and J shed 2 bases, with 8 bases lying between them. The CDR3 has 13 amino acids. Looked up from germline, CDR1 is MNHNS and CDR2 is SASEGT. The data derive from a study of shared clonotypes between healthy human individuals. Study-level background: For every donor, three CD4 naive, three CD4 memory, two CD8 naive and one CD8 memory plates were used.

Naive CD8 cells lacked CD45RO and underwent positive selection for CCR7, leaving out terminally differentiated effector memory CD45RA+ cells. Adult donors, all healthy and HIV-negative, had no recent acute infections or vaccinations. The rearrangement joins TRBV6-1 to TRBJ2-7; D unresolved. Sample: naive CD8+ T cells sorted from blood. This sequence originates from a young man in good health. This chain's CDR3 is CASSDWGAYEQYF. The CDR3 bases are TGTGCCAGCAGTGATTGGGGTGCCTACGAGCAGTACTTC.